One sample yielded the 22 T cell receptor beta chains listed below, sequenced in a study of blood T cell repertoires in COVID-19. Profiling relied on immunoSEQ multiplex PCR, and the TCRdb table lists in-frame clones only, not all of them. Counted here are under 150,000 clones, 70% to 90% occurring once; the ten biggest clones make up under 2.5%. Sequencing was carried out using PBMCs or T cells enriched from blood (not recorded which). All receptors come from a woman between 45 and 65 years old who had recovered from COVID-19.

The chain uses TRBV6-2 or TRBV6-3 and TRBJ2-1; D gene uncertain. The CDR3 consists of 11 residues. Trimming cost V 4 bases and J 6 bases, with 4 bases left between them. Germline V gene lookup returns CDR1 MNHEY and CDR2 SVGEGT. The CDR3 region is CASSLINEQFF. The CDR3 DNA reads as TGTGCCAGCAGTTTAATCAATGAGCAGTTCTTC.

The chain carries TRBV7-8 and TRBJ1-3, with TRBD1 matching over 8 bases. V lost 4 bases to trimming and J lost 2 bases; unmatched junction nucleotides: 4. CDR1 is SGHVS and CDR2 is FQNEAQ in the germline V gene. The CDR3 is 15 residues long. The CDR3: CASSSDRAPGNTIYF. As DNA, the CDR3 is TGTGCCAGCAGCTCGGACAGGGCCCCTGGAAACACCATATATTTT.

The chain combines TRBV19 with TRBJ2-1; 10 bases are shared with TRBD2. Germline CDR1 is LNHDA and CDR2 is SQIVND (reference sequence). The V gene end was trimmed by 7 bases and the J gene end by 15 bases; junction bases not matched to a gene: 12. The CDR3 consists of 13 residues. In DNA, the CDR3 is TGTGCCAGTATTGGAGCGGGGGGGTCAGTTCCGTTCTTC. Residues: CASIGAGGSVPFF.

J is TRBJ2-2 and V is TRBV5-1, with D possibly matching TRBD1 (6 bases). Germline V gives CDR1 SGHRS, CDR2 YFSETQ. The CDR3 is 19 amino acids. V gave up 4 bases and J gave up 5 bases, with 27 bases separating them. The DNA for the CDR3 is TGCGCCAGCAGCACGCGGCCCGAGAGGACAGCTTCGAGGACCGGGGAGCTGTTTTTT. Translation: CASSTRPERTASRTGELFF.

This clone was seen only a few times. The chain combines TRBV7-9 with TRBJ1-2; D gene unclear. Trimming left V 5 bases short and J 8 bases short, with 18 bases between. The length of the CDR3 is 14 residues. CDR1 is SEHNR and CDR2 is FQNEAQ in the germline V gene (reference sequence). The CDR3 loop is CASSTETVGGGYTF. Written as DNA, the CDR3 is TGTGCCAGCAGCACGGAGACGGTTGGTGGAGGCTACACCTTC.

The gene calls are TRBV7-3 and TRBJ2-3; possibly TRBD2 for D (5 bases). This CDR3 region has 14 residues. Trimming pared 6 bases from V and 0 bases from J, leaving 10 bases between. Germline-derived CDR1 and CDR2 are SGHTA and FQGTGA. DNA for the CDR3: TGTGCCAGCAGAGGACTGGGGAGCACAGATACGCAGTATTTT. Protein sequence: CASRGLGSTDTQYF.

This chain joins TRBV15 and TRBJ1-6; the match to TRBD1 covers 9 bases. CDR3 size: 15 residues. Germline loops: CDR1 LNHNV, CDR2 YYDKDF (reference sequence). Unmatched junction bases numbered 9, after V lost 6 bases and J lost 9 bases. The CDR3 nucleotides are TGTGCCACCAGGCTACCGGGACAGGGAGTTTCACCCCTCCACTTT. Protein: CATRLPGQGVSPLHF.

V gene TRBV19 combines with J gene TRBJ1-3; D perhaps matches TRBD1 (6 bases). CDR1 is LNHDA and CDR2 is SQIVND in the germline V gene (reference sequence). V shed 10 bases and J shed 0 bases, with 13 bases lying between them. The CDR3 contains 14 residues. CDR3 bases: TGTGCCACTCAAACAGGGCGCTCTGGAAACACCATATATTTT. Its protein is CATQTGRSGNTIYF. Combining the CDR3 with reference TRBV19 and TRBJ1-3 gives the whole variable domain DGGITQSPKYLFRKEGQNVTLSCEQNLNHDAMYWYRQDPGQGLRLIYYSQIVNDFQKGDIAEGYSVSREKKESFPLTVTSAQKNPTAFYLCATQTGRSGNTIYFGEGSWLTVV.

In regard to this clone: Additional DNA sequences in this sample encode the identical CDR3. The chain joins TRBV19 to TRBJ1-1; D gene ambiguous. Trimming removed 7 bases at V and 0 bases at J, with 6 bases between. The CDR3 has 12 amino acids. The germline CDR1 and CDR2 sequences are LNHDA and SQIVND (reference sequence). As DNA, the CDR3 is TGTGCCAGTATGAGAGTGAACACTGAAGCTTTCTTT. Translation gives CASMRVNTEAFF.

For the CDR3, the DNA is TGTGCCAGCAGCTCTGCCGGGACAGTGGGGCACCAGCCCCAGCATTTT. Protein: CASSSAGTVGHQPQHF. The chain couples TRBV7-9 to TRBJ1-5, with 7 bases fitting TRBD1. Germline CDR1 SEHNR, CDR2 FQNEAQ (reference sequence). The CDR3 totals 16 residues. The V segment lost 4 bases and the J segment 7 bases; nucleotides outside the gene matches: 13.

This clone was found once. Without the conserved terminal phenylalanine or tryptophan, this CDR3 likely stems from a read error. It is unclear where the CDR3 begins or ends on the DNA, so no DNA is shown, and the CDR3 is as TCRdb lists it. The CDR3: CASSGTGSR. V usage is TRBV5-5 and J usage is TRBJ1-1; the table gives TRBD1 as D, unverified against the DNA. The CDR3 comprises 9 residues, both ends counted. CDR1 is SGHKS, CDR2 YYEKEE, per germline (reference sequence).

V gene TRBV27 combines with J gene TRBJ2-1; 7 bases fit TRBD2. Germline loops: CDR1 MNHEY, CDR2 SMNVEV (reference sequence). This CDR3 is 14 amino acids long. V lost 7 bases and J lost 6; bases outside the gene matches: 9. The CDR3: CASIWGGESNEQFF. In DNA, the CDR3 is TGTGCCAGCATTTGGGGGGGGGAGTCCAATGAGCAGTTCTTC.

The V gene is TRBV2, the J gene TRBJ1-1, with a possible D match to TRBD1 (6 bases). This CDR3 has 16 amino acids. V was cut by 6 bases and J by 1 base, with 18 bases left in between. CDR1 and CDR2 from the germline V gene are SNHLY and FYNNEI. Here the CDR3 DNA reads TGTGCCAGCAGGCCCGGGACATCAAGGGGGAACACTGAAGCTTTCTTT. Amino acid sequence: CASRPGTSRGNTEAFF.

The J gene is TRBJ2-7, the V gene TRBV30, with TRBD1 as a possible D gene (5 bases). This CDR3 has 13 residues. Trimming left V 5 bases short and J 3 bases short, with 14 bases between. The germline V gene has CDR1 GTSNPN and CDR2 SVGIG (reference sequence). This chain's CDR3 is CAWVGAGNYEQYF. The CDR3 region has the DNA TGTGCCTGGGTTGGGGCAGGTAACTACGAGCAGTACTTC.

Details on this clone: One end of the junction fails to match germline, which may point to a read error. The chain combines TRBV4-3 with TRBJ2-7, with 7 bases identical to TRBD1. This CDR3 contains 14 residues. The germline gives CDR1 LGHNA, CDR2 YSLEER. CDR3 nucleotides: TGCGCCAGCAGCGAAGAACTGACAGGGTCCGAGCAGTACTTC. Translation: CASSEELTGSEQYF.

This clone was counted between two and nine times. The chain is built from TRBV4-3 and TRBJ2-1; 8 bases map to TRBD2. The CDR3 loop spans 18 amino acids. The V segment lost 0 bases and the J segment 9 bases; nucleotides outside the gene matches: 16. Germline V gives CDR1 LGHNA, CDR2 YSLEER. DNA for the CDR3: TGCGCCAGCAGCCAAGACGGGCGTGGAAACGGGGGGGCATTTGAGCAGTTCTTC. This translates into CASSQDGRGNGGAFEQFF.

CDR3 nucleotides: TGTGCCAGCAGTCCGGGACTAGCGGGGGGACAAGAGACCCAGTACTTC. Translation: CASSPGLAGGQETQYF. The chain employs TRBV27 and TRBJ2-5; 15 nucleotides match TRBD2. CDR1 is MNHEY, CDR2 SMNVEV, per germline (reference sequence). The CDR3 consists of 16 residues. The V and J ends lost 5 bases and 2 bases, in that order; junction bases with no gene match: 3.

V and J are TRBV7-8 and TRBJ2-1, with 8 bases matching TRBD2. Germline assignment: CDR1 SGHVS and CDR2 FQNEAQ. The CDR3 length is 19 residues. Losses at the gene ends were 3 bases for V and 2 bases for J; bases not matched to a gene: 15. The CDR3: CASSLAPRGGGKTYNEQFF. CDR3 nucleotides: TGTGCCAGCAGCTTGGCGCCCAGGGGCGGGGGGAAAACCTACAATGAGCAGTTCTTC.

The genes are TRBV12-3 or TRBV12-4 and TRBJ2-2; no clear D. Trimming stripped 3 bases from V and 3 bases from J, with 2 bases between. The CDR3 consists of 12 residues. The chain's CDR3 is CASSFDTGELFF. The CDR3 DNA sequence: TGTGCCAGCAGTTTCGACACCGGGGAGCTGTTTTTT.

The V call is TRBV2, the J call TRBJ2-7; tentatively, D is TRBD1 (5 bases). The ends were cut back, 6 bases at V and 5 bases at J, with 14 bases in the middle. CDR1 and CDR2 (germline): SNHLY, FYNNEI. The CDR3 extends over 13 amino acids. The CDR3: CASSANGRDEQYF. The CDR3 region has the DNA TGTGCCAGCAGCGCCAATGGCAGGGACGAGCAGTACTTC.

This clone was observed a handful of times. The chain carries TRBV19 and TRBJ1-1; D gene uncertain. CDR1 and CDR2 from the germline V gene are LNHDA and SQIVND (reference sequence). There are 13 residues in the CDR3. Trimming stripped 3 bases from V and 6 bases from J, with 11 bases between. CDR3 coding DNA: TGTGCCAGTAGTATGCAGGATTGGTCTGAAGCTTTCTTT. Its translation: CASSMQDWSEAFF.

This sequence joins TRBV30 and TRBJ1-5; TRBD1 matches at 8 bases. With V trimmed by 3 bases and J by 2 bases, 0 bases remained unmatched. This CDR3 is 13 amino acids long. CDR1 and CDR2 from the germline V gene are GTSNPN and SVGIG (reference sequence). The CDR3 loop reads CAWRGQGNQPQHF. In nucleotides, the CDR3 is TGTGCCTGGAGGGGACAGGGCAATCAGCCCCAGCATTTT.